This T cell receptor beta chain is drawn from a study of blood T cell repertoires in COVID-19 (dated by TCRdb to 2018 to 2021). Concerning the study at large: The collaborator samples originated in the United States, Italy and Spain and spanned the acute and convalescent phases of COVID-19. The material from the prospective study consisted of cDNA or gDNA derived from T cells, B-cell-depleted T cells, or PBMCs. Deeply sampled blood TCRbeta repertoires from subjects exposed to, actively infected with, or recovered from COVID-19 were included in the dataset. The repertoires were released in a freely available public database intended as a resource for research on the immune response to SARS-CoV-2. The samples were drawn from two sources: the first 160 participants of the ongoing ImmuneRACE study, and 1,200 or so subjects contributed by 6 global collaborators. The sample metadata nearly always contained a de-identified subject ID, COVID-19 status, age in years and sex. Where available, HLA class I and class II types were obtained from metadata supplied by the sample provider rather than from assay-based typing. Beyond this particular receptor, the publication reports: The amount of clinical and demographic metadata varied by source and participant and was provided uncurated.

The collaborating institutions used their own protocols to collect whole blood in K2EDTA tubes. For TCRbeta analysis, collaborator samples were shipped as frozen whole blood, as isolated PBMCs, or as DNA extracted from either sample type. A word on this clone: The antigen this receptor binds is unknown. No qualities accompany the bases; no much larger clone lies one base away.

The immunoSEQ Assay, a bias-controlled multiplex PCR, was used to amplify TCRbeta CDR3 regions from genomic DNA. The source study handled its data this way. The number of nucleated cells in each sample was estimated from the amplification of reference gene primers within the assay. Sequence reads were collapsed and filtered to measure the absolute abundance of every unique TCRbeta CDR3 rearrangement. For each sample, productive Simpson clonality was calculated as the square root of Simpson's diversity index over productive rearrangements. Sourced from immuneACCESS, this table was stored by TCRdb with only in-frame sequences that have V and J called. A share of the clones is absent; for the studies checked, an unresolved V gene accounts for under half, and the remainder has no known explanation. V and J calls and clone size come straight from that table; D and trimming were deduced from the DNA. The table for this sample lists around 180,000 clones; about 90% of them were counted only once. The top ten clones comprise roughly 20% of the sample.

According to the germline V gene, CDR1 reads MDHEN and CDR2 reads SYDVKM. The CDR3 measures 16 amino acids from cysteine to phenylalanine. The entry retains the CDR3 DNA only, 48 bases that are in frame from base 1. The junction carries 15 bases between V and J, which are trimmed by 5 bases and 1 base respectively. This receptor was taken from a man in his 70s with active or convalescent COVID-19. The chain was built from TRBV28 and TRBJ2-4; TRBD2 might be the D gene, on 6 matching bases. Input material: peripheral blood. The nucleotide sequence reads TGTGCCAGCAGTCCTTCGGGGGTGGCGGCCAAAAACATTCAGTACTTC. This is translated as CASSPSGVAAKNIQYF.